This paragraph covers one TCR beta chain sequence. The data were taken from a study of blood T cell repertoires in COVID-19. The CDR3 contains 14 residues. The V and J ends lost 6 bases and 8 bases, in that order; junction bases with no gene match: 4. Germline CDR1 reads ENHRY; CDR2 reads SYGVKD. Original processing notes: For nucleated cells, counts were estimated from reference gene primer amplification. Profiled with immunoSEQ multiplex PCR; TCRdb holds only in-frame clones, not every one. V, J and clone size derive from that table, while D and trimming were established from the DNA sequence. The sample lists more than 85,000 clones; roughly 89% were seen once.

The TCR originated in a woman in her forties or fifties with COVID-19, enrolled during active disease. The chain is built from TRBV10-3 and TRBJ1-6; 10 bases align to TRBD1. Sequencing input: peripheral blood. CDR3 DNA: TGTGCCATCAGCACTGGGACAGGGGATTCACCCCTCCACTTT. It is translated as CAISTGTGDSPLHF.